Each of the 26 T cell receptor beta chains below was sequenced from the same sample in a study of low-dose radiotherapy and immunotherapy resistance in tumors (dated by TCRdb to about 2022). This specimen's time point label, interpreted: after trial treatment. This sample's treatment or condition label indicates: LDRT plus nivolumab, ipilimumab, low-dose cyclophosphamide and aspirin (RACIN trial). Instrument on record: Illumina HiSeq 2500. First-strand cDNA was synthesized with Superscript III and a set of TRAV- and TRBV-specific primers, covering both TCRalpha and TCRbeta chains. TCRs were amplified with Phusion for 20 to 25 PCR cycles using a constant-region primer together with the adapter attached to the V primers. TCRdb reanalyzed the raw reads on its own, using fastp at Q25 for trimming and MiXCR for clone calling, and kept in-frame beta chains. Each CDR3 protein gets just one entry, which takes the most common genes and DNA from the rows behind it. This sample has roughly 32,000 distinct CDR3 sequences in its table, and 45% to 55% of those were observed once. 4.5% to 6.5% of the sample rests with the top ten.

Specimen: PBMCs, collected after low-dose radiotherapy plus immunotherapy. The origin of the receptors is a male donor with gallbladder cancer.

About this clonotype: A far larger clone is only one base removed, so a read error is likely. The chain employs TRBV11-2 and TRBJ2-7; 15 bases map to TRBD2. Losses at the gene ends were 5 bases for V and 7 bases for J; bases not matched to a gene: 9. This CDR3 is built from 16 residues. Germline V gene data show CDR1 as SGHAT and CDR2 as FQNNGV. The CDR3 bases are TGTGCCAGCAGCCGTCGGACTAGCGGGGGGGCCAATGAGCAGTACTTC. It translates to CASSRRTSGGANEQYF.

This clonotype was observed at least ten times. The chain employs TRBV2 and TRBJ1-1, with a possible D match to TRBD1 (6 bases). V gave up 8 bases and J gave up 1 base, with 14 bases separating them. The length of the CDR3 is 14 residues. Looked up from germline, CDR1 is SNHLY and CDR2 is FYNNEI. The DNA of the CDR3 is TGTGCCAGCCTAGCGGGACACAAGAACACTGAAGCTTTCTTT. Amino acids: CASLAGHKNTEAFF. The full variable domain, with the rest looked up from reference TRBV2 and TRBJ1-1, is EPEVTQTPSHQVTQMGQEVILRCVPISNHLYFYWYRQILGQKVEFLVSFYNNEISEKSEIFDDQFSVERPDGSNFTLKIRSTKLEDSAMYFCASLAGHKNTEAFFGQGTRLTVV.

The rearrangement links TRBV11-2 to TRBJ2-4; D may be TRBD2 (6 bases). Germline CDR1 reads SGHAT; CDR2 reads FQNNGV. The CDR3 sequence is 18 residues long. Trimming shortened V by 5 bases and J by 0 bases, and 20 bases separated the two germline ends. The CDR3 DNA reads TGTGCCAGCAGCCCGGGGGTCCAAAGAGATCTAGCCAAAAACATTCAGTACTTC. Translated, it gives CASSPGVQRDLAKNIQYF.

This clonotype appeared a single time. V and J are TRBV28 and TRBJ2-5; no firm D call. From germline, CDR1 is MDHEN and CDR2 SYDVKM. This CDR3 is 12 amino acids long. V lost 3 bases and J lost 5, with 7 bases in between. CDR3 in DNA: TGTGCCAGCAGTTTGCGCTTGGAGACCCAGTACTTC. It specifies CASSLRLETQYF.

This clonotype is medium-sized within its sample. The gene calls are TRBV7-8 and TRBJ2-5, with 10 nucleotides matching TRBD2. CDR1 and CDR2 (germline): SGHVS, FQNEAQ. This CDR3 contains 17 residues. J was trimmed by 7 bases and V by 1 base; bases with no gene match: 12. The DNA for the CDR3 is TGTGCCAGCAGCTTAGTTGAAACTAGCGGGGCTCTGGGGACCCAGTACTTC. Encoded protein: CASSLVETSGALGTQYF.

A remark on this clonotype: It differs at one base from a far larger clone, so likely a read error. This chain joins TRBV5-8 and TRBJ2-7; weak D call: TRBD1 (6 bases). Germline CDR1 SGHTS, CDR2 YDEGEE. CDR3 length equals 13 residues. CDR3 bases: TGCGCCAGCAGCTTTGGGACATCCCACGAGCAGTACTTC. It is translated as CASSFGTSHEQYF.

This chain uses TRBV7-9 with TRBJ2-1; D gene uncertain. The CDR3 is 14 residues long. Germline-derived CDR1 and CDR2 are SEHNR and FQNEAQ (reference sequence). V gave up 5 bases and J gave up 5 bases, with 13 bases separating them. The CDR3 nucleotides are TGTGCCAGCAGCCGAGATCTCGGAGACAATGAGCAGTTCTTC. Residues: CASSRDLGDNEQFF.

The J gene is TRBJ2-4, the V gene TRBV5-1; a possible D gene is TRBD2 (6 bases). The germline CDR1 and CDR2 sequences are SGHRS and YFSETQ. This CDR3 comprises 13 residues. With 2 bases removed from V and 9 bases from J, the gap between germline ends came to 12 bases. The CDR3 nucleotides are TGCGCCAGCAGCTTAGGTCCGGAGGGCATTCAGTACTTC. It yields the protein CASSLGPEGIQYF. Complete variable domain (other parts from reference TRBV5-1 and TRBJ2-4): KAGVTQTPRYLIKTRGQQVTLSCSPISGHRSVSWYQQTPGQGLQFLFEYFSETQRNKGNFPGRFSGRQFSNSRSEMNVSTLELGDSALYLCASSLGPEGIQYFGAGTRLSVL.

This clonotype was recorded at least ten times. CDR3 bases: TGTGCCAGAACCCCGCCCCTGAACACTGAAGCTTTCTTT. It codes for CARTPPLNTEAFF. The genes are TRBV5-3 and TRBJ1-1, with unresolved D. TRBV5-3 carries the ORF label, with uncertain function. The germline V and J ends were trimmed by 6 bases and 0 bases, with 9 bases remaining between them. This CDR3 spans 13 amino acids.

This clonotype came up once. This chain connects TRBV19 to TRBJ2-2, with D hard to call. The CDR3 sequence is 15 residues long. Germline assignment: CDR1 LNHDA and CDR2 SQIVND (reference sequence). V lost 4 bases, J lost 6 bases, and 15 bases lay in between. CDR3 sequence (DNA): TGTGCCAGTAGTAATGTGGGGTTAACTGCCGGGGAGCTGTTTTTT. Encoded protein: CASSNVGLTAGELFF. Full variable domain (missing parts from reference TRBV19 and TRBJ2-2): DGGITQSPKYLFRKEGQNVTLSCEQNLNHDAMYWYRQDPGQGLRLIYYSQIVNDFQKGDIAEGYSVSREKKESFPLTVTSAQKNPTAFYLCASSNVGLTAGELFFGEGSRLTVL.

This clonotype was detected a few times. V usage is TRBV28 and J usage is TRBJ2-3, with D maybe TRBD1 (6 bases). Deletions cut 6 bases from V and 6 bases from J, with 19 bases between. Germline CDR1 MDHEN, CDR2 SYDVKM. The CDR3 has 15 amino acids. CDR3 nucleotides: TGTGCCAGCAGCGCCCCCGGCAGGGGTGCTGATACGCAGTATTTT. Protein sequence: CASSAPGRGADTQYF.

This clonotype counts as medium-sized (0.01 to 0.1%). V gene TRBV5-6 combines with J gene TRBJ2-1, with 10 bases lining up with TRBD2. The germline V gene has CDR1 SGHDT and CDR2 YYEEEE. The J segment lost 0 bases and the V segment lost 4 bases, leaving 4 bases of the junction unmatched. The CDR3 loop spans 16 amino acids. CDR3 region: CASSPSGGGSYNEQFF. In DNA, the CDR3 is TGTGCCAGCAGCCCGAGCGGGGGGGGCTCCTACAATGAGCAGTTCTTC.

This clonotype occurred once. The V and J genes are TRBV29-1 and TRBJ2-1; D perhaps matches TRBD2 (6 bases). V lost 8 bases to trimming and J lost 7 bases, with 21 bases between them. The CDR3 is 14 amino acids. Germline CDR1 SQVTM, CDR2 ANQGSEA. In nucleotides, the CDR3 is TGCAGCTCCGGAGGGGCAGGAGGGTTTAATGAGCAGTTCTTC. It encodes CSSGGAGGFNEQFF.

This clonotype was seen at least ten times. The DNA for the CDR3 is TGTGCCATCAGTCCTGGACTAGCGCAAGAGACCCAGTACTTC. Translated: CAISPGLAQETQYF. V and J are TRBV10-3 and TRBJ2-5; 9 nucleotides line up with TRBD2. Germline CDR1 ENHRY, CDR2 SYGVKD. The CDR3 extends over 14 amino acids. The ends lost 5 bases at V and 2 bases at J; junction bases unmatched: 3.

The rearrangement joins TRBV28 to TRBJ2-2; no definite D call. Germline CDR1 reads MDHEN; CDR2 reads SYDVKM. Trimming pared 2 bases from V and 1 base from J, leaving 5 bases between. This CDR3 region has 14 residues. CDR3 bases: TGTGCCAGCAGTTTAACATGGAACACCGGGGAGCTGTTTTTT. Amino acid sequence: CASSLTWNTGELFF.

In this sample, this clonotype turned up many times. CDR3 coding DNA: TGCAGTGCTCCACCCCAGGGGCTCGGTGGCTACACCTTC. Translating gives CSAPPQGLGGYTF. The chain links TRBV20-1 to TRBJ1-2; D possibly corresponds to TRBD1 (6 bases). V was cut by 5 bases and J by 7 bases, with 17 bases left in between. There are 13 residues in the CDR3. Germline V gives CDR1 DFQATT, CDR2 SNEGSKA (reference sequence).

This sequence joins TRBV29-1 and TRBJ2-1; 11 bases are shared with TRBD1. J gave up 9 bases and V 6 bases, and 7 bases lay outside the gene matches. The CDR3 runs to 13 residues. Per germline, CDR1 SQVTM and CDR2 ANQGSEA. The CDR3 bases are TGCAGCGTGGACAGGGGGCAACGGGGTGAGCAGTTCTTC. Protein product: CSVDRGQRGEQFF.

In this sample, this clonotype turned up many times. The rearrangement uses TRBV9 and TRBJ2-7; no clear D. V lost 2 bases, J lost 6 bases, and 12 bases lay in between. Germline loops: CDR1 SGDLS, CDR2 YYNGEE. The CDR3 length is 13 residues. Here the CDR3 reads CASSVGTSGEQYF. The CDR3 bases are TGTGCCAGCAGCGTTGGCACGTCGGGCGAGCAGTACTTC.

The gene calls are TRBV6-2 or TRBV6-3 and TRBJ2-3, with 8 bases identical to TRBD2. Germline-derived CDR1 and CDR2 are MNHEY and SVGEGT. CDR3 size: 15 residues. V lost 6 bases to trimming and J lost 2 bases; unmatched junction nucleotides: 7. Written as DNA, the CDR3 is TGTGCCAGCAGAAGATTAGCGGGAACCACAGATACGCAGTATTTT. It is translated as CASRRLAGTTDTQYF.

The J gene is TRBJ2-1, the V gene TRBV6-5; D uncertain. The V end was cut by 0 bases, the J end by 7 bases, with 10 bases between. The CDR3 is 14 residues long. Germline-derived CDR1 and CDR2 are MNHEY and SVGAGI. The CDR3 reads CASSYSNQENEQFF. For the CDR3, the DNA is TGTGCCAGCAGTTACTCGAACCAAGAGAATGAGCAGTTCTTC.

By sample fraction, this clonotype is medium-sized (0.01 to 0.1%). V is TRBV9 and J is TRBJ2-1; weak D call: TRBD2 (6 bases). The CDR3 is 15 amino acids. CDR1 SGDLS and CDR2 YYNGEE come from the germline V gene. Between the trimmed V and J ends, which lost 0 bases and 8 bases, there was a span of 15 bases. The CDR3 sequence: CASSVGVGGAYEQFF. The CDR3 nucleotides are TGTGCCAGCAGCGTAGGAGTCGGGGGAGCCTATGAGCAGTTCTTC.

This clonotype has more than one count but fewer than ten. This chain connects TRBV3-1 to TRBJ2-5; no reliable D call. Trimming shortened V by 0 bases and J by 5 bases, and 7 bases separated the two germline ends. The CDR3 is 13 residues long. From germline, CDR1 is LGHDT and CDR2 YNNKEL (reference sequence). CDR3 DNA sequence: TGTGCCAGCAGCCAAGACCCTCGGGAGACCCAGTACTTC. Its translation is CASSQDPRETQYF.

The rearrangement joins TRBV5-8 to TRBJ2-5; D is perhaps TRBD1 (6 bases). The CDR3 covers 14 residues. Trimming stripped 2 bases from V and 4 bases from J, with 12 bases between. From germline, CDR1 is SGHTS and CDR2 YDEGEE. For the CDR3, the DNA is TGTGCCAGCAGCTTCAGGGGCCTGGTAGAGACCCAGTACTTC. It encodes CASSFRGLVETQYF.

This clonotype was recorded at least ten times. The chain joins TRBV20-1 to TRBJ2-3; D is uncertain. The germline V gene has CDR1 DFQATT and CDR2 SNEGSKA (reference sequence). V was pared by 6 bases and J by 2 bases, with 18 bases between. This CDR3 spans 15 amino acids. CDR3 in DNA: TGCAGTGCCACAGAGGCGGTTTTCAACACAGATACGCAGTATTTT. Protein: CSATEAVFNTDTQYF.

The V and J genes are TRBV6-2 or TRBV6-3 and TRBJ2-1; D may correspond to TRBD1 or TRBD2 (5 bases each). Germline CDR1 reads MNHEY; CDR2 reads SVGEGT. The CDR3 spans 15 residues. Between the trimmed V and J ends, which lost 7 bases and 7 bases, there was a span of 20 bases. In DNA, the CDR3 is TGTGCCAGCACCCCTCCCTGGGGGAAGGGAAATGAGCAGTTCTTC. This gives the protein CASTPPWGKGNEQFF.

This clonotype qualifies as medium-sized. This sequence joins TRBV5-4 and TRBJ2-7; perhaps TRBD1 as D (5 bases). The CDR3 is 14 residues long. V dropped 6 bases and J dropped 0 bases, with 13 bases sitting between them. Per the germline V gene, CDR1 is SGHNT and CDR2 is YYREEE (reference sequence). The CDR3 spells CASKKDTASYEQYF. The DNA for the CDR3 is TGTGCCAGCAAGAAGGACACGGCCTCCTACGAGCAGTACTTC.